The rows below give T cell receptor beta chains drawn from one sample of a study of CD8+ T cells in alopecia areata. Produced via immunoSEQ multiplex PCR; TCRdb's table is partial and in-frame only. The data hold fewer than 100,000 clones, with approximately 60% observed a single time. Source: CD8+ T cells sorted from blood, taken at week 4, from a patient treated with tofacitinib. The receptors were sampled from a human donor with alopecia areata. The CDR3 runs from the conserved cysteine through the conserved F or W. The order of the fields is J gene, clone size, V gene, D gene, CDR3 DNA, CDR3 protein. D genes are given only for firm matches. The listing skips clone size in some rows; elsewhere it reads once, few, many or a size class.

j_gene: TRBJ2-1; abundance: few; v_gene: TRBV29-1; d_gene: TRBD2; CDR3nt: TGCAGCGTGGAGAGACTAGCGGGGTGGTATGAGCAGTTCTTC; CDR3aa: CSVERLAGWYEQFF
j_gene: TRBJ2-1; abundance: once; v_gene: TRBV29-1; d_gene: -; CDR3nt: TGCAGCGTTCCCCTTGCAGATGAGCAGTTCTTC; CDR3aa: CSVPLADEQFF
j_gene: TRBJ2-1; abundance: once; v_gene: TRBV12-5; d_gene: TRBD2; CDR3nt: TGTGCTAGTGGTTTGGAGGGACTAGCGGGAGGGTACACCTATGAGCAGTTCTTC; CDR3aa: CASGLEGLAGGYTYEQFF
j_gene: TRBJ1-1; abundance: -; v_gene: TRBV5-1; d_gene: -; CDR3nt: TGCGCCAGCACGAGGGGTGCTGAAGCTTTCTTT; CDR3aa: CASTRGAEAFF
j_gene: TRBJ2-3; abundance: -; v_gene: TRBV5-1; d_gene: TRBD2; CDR3nt: TGCGCCAGCAGCTTGGGACTAGCGGGGGCAGATACGCAGTATTTT; CDR3aa: CASSLGLAGADTQYF
j_gene: TRBJ1-5; abundance: -; v_gene: TRBV2; d_gene: -; CDR3nt: TGTGCCAGCTTGGGCGCGGCGGACGACCAGCATTTT; CDR3aa: CASLGAADDQHF
j_gene: TRBJ2-1; abundance: many; v_gene: TRBV9; d_gene: -; CDR3nt: TGTGCCAGCAGCGGACTAGTAGTGAATGAGCAGTTCTTC; CDR3aa: CASSGLVVNEQFF
j_gene: TRBJ2-7; abundance: -; v_gene: TRBV5-1; d_gene: -; CDR3nt: TGCGCCAGCAGCCTGGACAGTCCCTACGAGCAGTACTTC; CDR3aa: CASSLDSPYEQYF
j_gene: TRBJ1-5; abundance: -; v_gene: TRBV6-5; d_gene: -; CDR3nt: TGTGCCAGCAGTTCAGGGGAGACTCAGCCCCAGCATTTT; CDR3aa: CASSSGETQPQHF
j_gene: TRBJ1-1; abundance: -; v_gene: TRBV10-3; d_gene: -; CDR3nt: TGTGCCATCAGTGTCGGACAGATGAACACTGAAGCTTTCTTT; CDR3aa: CAISVGQMNTEAFF
j_gene: TRBJ2-1; abundance: -; v_gene: TRBV5-1; d_gene: -; CDR3nt: TGCGCCAGCAGCTTGGATTGGGGCCAGGGGAATGAGCAGTTCTTC; CDR3aa: CASSLDWGQGNEQFF
j_gene: TRBJ1-1; abundance: -; v_gene: TRBV27; d_gene: -; CDR3nt: TGTGCCAGCAGTCCAATCTCCTCGGGGATACCTGAAGCTTTCTTT; CDR3aa: CASSPISSGIPEAFF
j_gene: TRBJ2-7; abundance: -; v_gene: TRBV27; d_gene: -; CDR3nt: TGTGCCAGCAGTTTAAGCAGGTCCTACGAGCAGTACTTC; CDR3aa: CASSLSRSYEQYF
j_gene: TRBJ2-2; abundance: -; v_gene: TRBV15; d_gene: -; CDR3nt: TGTGCCACCAGCAGGGAGACCAGGAACACCGGGGAGCTGTTTTTT; CDR3aa: CATSRETRNTGELFF
j_gene: TRBJ2-7; abundance: -; v_gene: TRBV2; d_gene: TRBD1; CDR3nt: TGTGCCAGCAGTGAATCTTGGGCAGGGGGCTACGAGCAGTACTTC; CDR3aa: CASSESWAGGYEQYF
j_gene: TRBJ2-1; abundance: -; v_gene: TRBV27; d_gene: -; CDR3nt: TGTGCCAGCAGTCGACAAGGAGGACGCAATGAGCAGTTCTTC; CDR3aa: CASSRQGGRNEQFF
j_gene: TRBJ1-1; abundance: -; v_gene: TRBV5-1; d_gene: -; CDR3nt: TGCGCCAGCACCCCAGGGAACACTGAAGCTTTCTTT; CDR3aa: CASTPGNTEAFF
j_gene: TRBJ1-1; abundance: few; v_gene: TRBV7-6; d_gene: TRBD1; CDR3nt: TGTGCCAGCAGCCGGGGGACAGAAGGTTCGGCTTTCTTT; CDR3aa: CASSRGTEGSAFF
j_gene: TRBJ1-2; abundance: -; v_gene: TRBV13; d_gene: -; CDR3nt: TGTGCCAGCAGCTTAACGGGGAATGGCTACACCTTC; CDR3aa: CASSLTGNGYTF
j_gene: TRBJ1-1; abundance: -; v_gene: TRBV4-1; d_gene: -; CDR3nt: TGCGCCAGCAGCCCTCAAACCGGGACGGTGAACACTGAAGCTTTCTTT; CDR3aa: CASSPQTGTVNTEAFF
j_gene: TRBJ2-1; abundance: few; v_gene: TRBV15; d_gene: -; CDR3nt: TGTGCCACCAGCAGAGATAGAGGGCATGAGCAGTTCTTC; CDR3aa: CATSRDRGHEQFF
j_gene: TRBJ2-6; abundance: few; v_gene: TRBV29-1; d_gene: -; CDR3nt: TGCAGCGGCCTTAATGGGGCCAACGTCCTGACTTTC; CDR3aa: CSGLNGANVLTF
j_gene: TRBJ2-7; abundance: -; v_gene: TRBV5-1; d_gene: -; CDR3nt: TGCGCCAGCAGCTACCCCGGGAGCTCCTACGAGCAGTACTTC; CDR3aa: CASSYPGSSYEQYF
j_gene: TRBJ2-3; abundance: -; v_gene: TRBV27; d_gene: TRBD2; CDR3nt: TGTGCCAGCAGGGGGGTGACTAGCGGGAATACAGATACGCAGTATTTT; CDR3aa: CASRGVTSGNTDTQYF
j_gene: TRBJ2-5; abundance: -; v_gene: TRBV27; d_gene: TRBD1; CDR3nt: TGTGCCAGCAGTCAGTCGACAGGGGGAGAGACCCAGTACTTC; CDR3aa: CASSQSTGGETQYF
j_gene: TRBJ2-7; abundance: -; v_gene: TRBV7-9; d_gene: TRBD2; CDR3nt: TGTGCCAGCAGCTTCGGCGCGGGGGTCTACGAGCAGTACTTC; CDR3aa: CASSFGAGVYEQYF
j_gene: TRBJ2-7; abundance: -; v_gene: TRBV29-1; d_gene: -; CDR3nt: TGCAGCGTCACCTCAGCAGAGGGCTACGAGCAGTACTTC; CDR3aa: CSVTSAEGYEQYF
j_gene: TRBJ2-4; abundance: -; v_gene: TRBV9; d_gene: -; CDR3nt: TGTGCCAGCAGCGCCGGGACAACCCCAGACATTCAGTACTTC; CDR3aa: CASSAGTTPDIQYF
j_gene: TRBJ2-2; abundance: -; v_gene: TRBV5-6; d_gene: -; CDR3nt: TGTGCCAGCAGCTTGGCCTACCTAGAAGCTCACGGGGAGCTGTTTTTT; CDR3aa: CASSLAYLEAHGELFF
j_gene: TRBJ2-1; abundance: few; v_gene: TRBV5-1; d_gene: TRBD1; CDR3nt: TGCGCCAGCAGCTTGGATTGGACAGGGCGGAATGAGCAGTTCTTC; CDR3aa: CASSLDWTGRNEQFF
j_gene: TRBJ2-7; abundance: few; v_gene: TRBV27; d_gene: -; CDR3nt: TGTGCCACCCAGTTTGGTACAGGGAGCTCCTACGAGCAGTACTTC; CDR3aa: CATQFGTGSSYEQYF
j_gene: TRBJ2-2; abundance: once; v_gene: TRBV10-3; d_gene: TRBD2; CDR3nt: TGTGCCAGTAAAGCGGGAGTGGGCAACACCGGGGAGCTGTTTTTT; CDR3aa: CASKAGVGNTGELFF
j_gene: TRBJ2-1; abundance: -; v_gene: TRBV19; d_gene: -; CDR3nt: TGTGCCAGTAGTTTTTCGGACATGCTCTACAATGAGCAGTTCTTC; CDR3aa: CASSFSDMLYNEQFF
j_gene: TRBJ2-3; abundance: few; v_gene: TRBV12-5; d_gene: TRBD2; CDR3nt: TGTGCTAGTGCCATTAGCGGGGGGGCCGGAGATACGCAGTATTTT; CDR3aa: CASAISGGAGDTQYF
j_gene: TRBJ1-2; abundance: -; v_gene: TRBV29-1; d_gene: -; CDR3nt: TGCAGCGTTGAGGACTGGGGGCTGGATGGCTACACCTTC; CDR3aa: CSVEDWGLDGYTF
j_gene: TRBJ1-1; abundance: -; v_gene: TRBV5-1; d_gene: TRBD1; CDR3nt: TGCGCCAGCGCAGACAGGGAGAACACTGAAGCTTTCTTT; CDR3aa: CASADRENTEAFF
j_gene: TRBJ2-3; abundance: -; v_gene: TRBV5-1; d_gene: -; CDR3nt: TGCGCCAGCAGCCCAGGGTGGAGCACAGATACGCAGTATTTT; CDR3aa: CASSPGWSTDTQYF
j_gene: TRBJ2-7; abundance: few; v_gene: TRBV7-9; d_gene: TRBD1; CDR3nt: TGCGCCAGCAGCCCTGTGACAGGGGGCTCCTACGAGCAGTACTTC; CDR3aa: CASSPVTGGSYEQYF
j_gene: TRBJ2-2; abundance: -; v_gene: TRBV5-6; d_gene: TRBD2; CDR3nt: TGTGCCAGCAGCTTCGGGACTAGCGGGATCCGCACCGGGGAGCTGTTTTTT; CDR3aa: CASSFGTSGIRTGELFF
j_gene: TRBJ2-1; abundance: -; v_gene: TRBV29-1; d_gene: TRBD2; CDR3nt: TGCAGCGTTGCCGGACTAGAGGAGCTGTTCTTC; CDR3aa: CSVAGLEELFF
j_gene: TRBJ1-1; abundance: -; v_gene: TRBV7-9; d_gene: TRBD1; CDR3nt: TGTGCCAGCAGATCACAGACAGGGATTAACACTGAAGCTTTCTTT; CDR3aa: CASRSQTGINTEAFF
j_gene: TRBJ2-6; abundance: few; v_gene: TRBV29-1; d_gene: -; CDR3nt: TGCAGCGTTGAAGATTGGCCAGGTACCTCTTTCTCTGGGGCCAACGTCCTGACTTTC; CDR3aa: CSVEDWPGTSFSGANVLTF
j_gene: TRBJ2-3; abundance: -; v_gene: TRBV29-1; d_gene: -; CDR3nt: TGCAGCGTGGGGTGGGATACGCAGTATTTT; CDR3aa: CSVGWDTQYF
j_gene: TRBJ2-5; abundance: once; v_gene: TRBV14; d_gene: -; CDR3nt: TGTGCCAGCAGCCAAGAATTAGGGGTATTAGAGACCCAGTACTTC; CDR3aa: CASSQELGVLETQYF
j_gene: TRBJ2-2; abundance: -; v_gene: TRBV4-3; d_gene: -; CDR3nt: TGCGCCAGCAGCCAAGATCGACGGAACACCGGGGAGCTGTTTTTT; CDR3aa: CASSQDRRNTGELFF
j_gene: TRBJ1-2; abundance: -; v_gene: TRBV4-3; d_gene: TRBD1; CDR3nt: TGCGCCAGCAGCCAACGTCGGGGGGACAGCCTTTTCTATGGCTACACCTTC; CDR3aa: CASSQRRGDSLFYGYTF
j_gene: TRBJ1-5; abundance: -; v_gene: TRBV28; d_gene: -; CDR3nt: TGTGCCAGCAGTTCAGGGACGGATAATCAGCCCCAGCATTTT; CDR3aa: CASSSGTDNQPQHF
j_gene: TRBJ2-3; abundance: -; v_gene: TRBV5-6; d_gene: TRBD2; CDR3nt: TGTGCCAGCAGCTTGTCTAGGGACTACACAGATACGCAGTATTTT; CDR3aa: CASSLSRDYTDTQYF
j_gene: TRBJ2-2; abundance: -; v_gene: TRBV9; d_gene: TRBD2; CDR3nt: TGTGCCAGCAGCGTCTCGGTAAGCGGGAGCAACACCGGGGAGCTGTTTTTT; CDR3aa: CASSVSVSGSNTGELFF
j_gene: TRBJ1-1; abundance: -; v_gene: TRBV5-6; d_gene: -; CDR3nt: TGTGCCAGCAGCATGACGGCGAACACTGAAGCTTTCTTT; CDR3aa: CASSMTANTEAFF
j_gene: TRBJ2-7; abundance: few; v_gene: TRBV25-1; d_gene: TRBD1; CDR3nt: TGTGCCAGCAGTGCGACCCCCGGGACAGCAACCTACGAGCAGTACTTC; CDR3aa: CASSATPGTATYEQYF
j_gene: TRBJ2-5; abundance: -; v_gene: TRBV6-5; d_gene: -; CDR3nt: TGTGCCAGCAGTTACTCGAGCCAAGAGACCCAGTACTTC; CDR3aa: CASSYSSQETQYF
j_gene: TRBJ2-7; abundance: -; v_gene: TRBV27; d_gene: TRBD1; CDR3nt: TGTGCCAGCAGGATACAGGGGACCTACGAGCAGTACTTC; CDR3aa: CASRIQGTYEQYF
j_gene: TRBJ2-7; abundance: few; v_gene: TRBV29-1; d_gene: TRBD1; CDR3nt: TGCAGCGTTGGCTCGACAGGGGGTCGTGACAGCTCCTACGAGCAGTACTTC; CDR3aa: CSVGSTGGRDSSYEQYF